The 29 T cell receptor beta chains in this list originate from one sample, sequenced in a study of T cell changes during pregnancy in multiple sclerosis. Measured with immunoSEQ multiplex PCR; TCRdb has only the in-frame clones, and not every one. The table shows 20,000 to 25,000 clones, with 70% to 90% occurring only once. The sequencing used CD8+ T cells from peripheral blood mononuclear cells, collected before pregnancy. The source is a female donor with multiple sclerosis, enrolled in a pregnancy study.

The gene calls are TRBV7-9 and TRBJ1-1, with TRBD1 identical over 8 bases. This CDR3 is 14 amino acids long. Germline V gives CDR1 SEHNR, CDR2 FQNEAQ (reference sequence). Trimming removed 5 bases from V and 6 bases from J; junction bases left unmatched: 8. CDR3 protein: CASSQAVQGAEAFF. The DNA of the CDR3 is TGTGCCAGCAGCCAGGCCGTACAGGGGGCTGAAGCTTTCTTT. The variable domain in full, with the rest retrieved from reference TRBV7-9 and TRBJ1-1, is DTGVSQNPRHKITKRGQNVTFRCDPISEHNRLYWYRQTLGQGPEFLTYFQNEAQLEKSRLLSDRFSAERPKGSFSTLEIQRTEQGDSAMYLCASSQAVQGAEAFFGQGTRLTVV.

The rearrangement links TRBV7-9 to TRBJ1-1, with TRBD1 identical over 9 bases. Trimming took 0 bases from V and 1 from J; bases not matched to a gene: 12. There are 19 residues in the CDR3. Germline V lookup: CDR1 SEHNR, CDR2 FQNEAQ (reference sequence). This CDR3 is CASSLAGVRTGARNTEAFF. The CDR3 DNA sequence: TGTGCCAGCAGCTTAGCCGGGGTGAGGACAGGGGCCAGGAACACTGAAGCTTTCTTT.

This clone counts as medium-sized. The CDR3 spells CASSLTGGETQYF. The CDR3 nucleotides are TGTGCCAGCAGTTTGACAGGGGGAGAGACCCAGTACTTC. The V and J genes are TRBV27 and TRBJ2-5; 9 bases line up with TRBD1. The V gene's germline CDR1 is MNHEY and CDR2 SMNVEV (reference sequence). The CDR3 is made up of 13 amino acids. J lost 4 bases, V lost 3 bases, and 0 bases had no gene match.

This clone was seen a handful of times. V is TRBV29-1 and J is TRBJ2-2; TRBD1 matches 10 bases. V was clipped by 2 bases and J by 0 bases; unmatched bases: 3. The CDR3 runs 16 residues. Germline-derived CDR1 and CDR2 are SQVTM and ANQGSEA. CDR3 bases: TGCAGCGTTGAACAGGGACAGGGGCCGAACACCGGGGAGCTGTTTTTT. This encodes CSVEQGQGPNTGELFF.

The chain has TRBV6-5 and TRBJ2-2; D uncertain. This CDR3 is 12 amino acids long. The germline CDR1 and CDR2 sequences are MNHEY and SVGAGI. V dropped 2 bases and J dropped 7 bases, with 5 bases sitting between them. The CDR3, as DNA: TGTGCCAGCAGTTACGGCAACGGGGAGCTGTTTTTT. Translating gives CASSYGNGELFF.

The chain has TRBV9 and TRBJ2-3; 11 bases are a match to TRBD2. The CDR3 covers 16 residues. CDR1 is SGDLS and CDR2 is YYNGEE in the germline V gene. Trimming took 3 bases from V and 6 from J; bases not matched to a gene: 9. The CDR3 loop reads CASSDGTSGQKDTQYF. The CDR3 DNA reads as TGTGCCAGCAGCGACGGGACTAGCGGCCAGAAGGATACGCAGTATTTT.

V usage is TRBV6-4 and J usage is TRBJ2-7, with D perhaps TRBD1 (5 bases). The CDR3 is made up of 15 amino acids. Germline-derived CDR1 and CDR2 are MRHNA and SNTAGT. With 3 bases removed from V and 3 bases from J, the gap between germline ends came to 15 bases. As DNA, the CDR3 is TGTGCCAGCAGTGAAGCAGCAGGGAATTTCTACGAGCAGTACTTC. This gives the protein CASSEAAGNFYEQYF.

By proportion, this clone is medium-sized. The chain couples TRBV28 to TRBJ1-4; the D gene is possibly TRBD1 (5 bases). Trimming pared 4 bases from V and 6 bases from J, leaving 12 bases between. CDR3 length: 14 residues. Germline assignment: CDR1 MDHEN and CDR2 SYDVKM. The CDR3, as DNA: TGTGCCAGCAGTTCCTCAGGGTACGATGAAAAACTGTTTTTT. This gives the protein CASSSSGYDEKLFF.

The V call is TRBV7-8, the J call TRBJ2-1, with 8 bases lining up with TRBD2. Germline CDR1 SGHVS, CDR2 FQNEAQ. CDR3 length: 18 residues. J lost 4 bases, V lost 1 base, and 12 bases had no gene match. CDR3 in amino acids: CASSLGRAGGLKYNEQFF. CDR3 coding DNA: TGTGCCAGCAGCTTAGGCCGGGCGGGAGGCCTAAAATACAATGAGCAGTTCTTC.

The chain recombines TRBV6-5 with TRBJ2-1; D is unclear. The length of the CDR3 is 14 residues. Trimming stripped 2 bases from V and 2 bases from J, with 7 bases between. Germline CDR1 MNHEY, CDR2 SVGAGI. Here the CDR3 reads CASSYKSAYNEQFF. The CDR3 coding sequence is TGTGCCAGCAGTTACAAAAGCGCCTACAATGAGCAGTTCTTC.

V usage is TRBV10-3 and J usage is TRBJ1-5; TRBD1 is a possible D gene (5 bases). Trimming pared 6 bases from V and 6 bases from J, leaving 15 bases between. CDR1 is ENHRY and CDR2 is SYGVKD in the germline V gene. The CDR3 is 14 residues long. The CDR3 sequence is CAISREAGGQPQHF. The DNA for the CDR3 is TGTGCCATCAGCAGGGAAGCGGGAGGTCAGCCCCAGCATTTT.

CDR3 DNA: TGTGCCAGCAGTTTACGCGAGGGAGATTGGAATGGCTACACCTTC. This gives the protein CASSLREGDWNGYTF. V is TRBV27 and J is TRBJ1-2; D uncertain. Trimming removed 2 bases from V and 6 bases from J, with 16 bases in between. The CDR3 extends over 15 amino acids. Germline values: CDR1 MNHEY, CDR2 SMNVEV (reference sequence).

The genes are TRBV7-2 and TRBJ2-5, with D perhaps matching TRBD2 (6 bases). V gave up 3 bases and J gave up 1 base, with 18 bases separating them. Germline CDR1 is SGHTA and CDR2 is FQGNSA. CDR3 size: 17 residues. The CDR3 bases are TGTGCCAGCAGCTTCCGACGTCGGGAGAGAGCCCAAGAGACCCAGTACTTC. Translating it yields CASSFRRRERAQETQYF.

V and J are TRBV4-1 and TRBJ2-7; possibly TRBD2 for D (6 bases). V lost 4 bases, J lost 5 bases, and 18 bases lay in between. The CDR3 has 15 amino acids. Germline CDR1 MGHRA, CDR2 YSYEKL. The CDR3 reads CASSPSAGSMNEQYF. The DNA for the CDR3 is TGCGCCAGCAGCCCGAGTGCCGGGAGCATGAACGAGCAGTACTTC.

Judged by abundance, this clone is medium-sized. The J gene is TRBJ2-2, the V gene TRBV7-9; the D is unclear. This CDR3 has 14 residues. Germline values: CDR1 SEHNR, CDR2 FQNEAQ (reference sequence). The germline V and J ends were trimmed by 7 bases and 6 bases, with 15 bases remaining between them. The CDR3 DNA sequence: TGTGCCAGCAACTCTCTTCATGGGCCCGGGGAGCTGTTTTTT. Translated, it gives CASNSLHGPGELFF.

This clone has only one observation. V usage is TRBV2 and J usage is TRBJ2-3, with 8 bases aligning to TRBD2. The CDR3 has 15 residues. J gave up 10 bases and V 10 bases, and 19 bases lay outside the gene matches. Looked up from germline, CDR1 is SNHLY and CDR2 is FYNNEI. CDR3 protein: CATGTSRNVLFAQYF. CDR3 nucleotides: TGTGCCACCGGGACTAGTCGGAACGTTTTGTTTGCGCAGTATTTT. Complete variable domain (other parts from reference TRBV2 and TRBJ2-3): EPEVTQTPSHQVTQMGQEVILRCVPISNHLYFYWYRQILGQKVEFLVSFYNNEISEKSEIFDDQFSVERPDGSNFTLKIRSTKLEDSAMYFCATGTSRNVLFAQYFGPGTRLTVL.

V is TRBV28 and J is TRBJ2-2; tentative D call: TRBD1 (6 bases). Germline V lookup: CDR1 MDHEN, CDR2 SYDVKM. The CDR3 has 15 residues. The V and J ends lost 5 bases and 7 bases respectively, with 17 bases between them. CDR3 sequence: CASSLYTGWDGELFF. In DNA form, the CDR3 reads TGTGCCAGCAGTCTTTATACAGGGTGGGACGGGGAGCTGTTTTTT.

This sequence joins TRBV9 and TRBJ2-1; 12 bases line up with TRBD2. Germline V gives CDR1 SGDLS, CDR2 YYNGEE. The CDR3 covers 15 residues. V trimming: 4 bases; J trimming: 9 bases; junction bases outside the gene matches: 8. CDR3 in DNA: TGTGCCAGCAGCCCCCGACTAGCGGGAGTTCTTGAGCAGTTCTTC. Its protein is CASSPRLAGVLEQFF.

The CDR3 loop is CASSDDTDYGYTF. The CDR3 nucleotides are TGCGCCAGCAGTGACGACACCGACTATGGCTACACCTTC. J is TRBJ1-2 and V is TRBV10-1; no clear D gene. Looked up from germline, CDR1 is WNHNN and CDR2 is SYGVQD (reference sequence). The V and J ends lost 3 bases and 3 bases respectively, with 8 bases between them. The CDR3 is made up of 13 amino acids.

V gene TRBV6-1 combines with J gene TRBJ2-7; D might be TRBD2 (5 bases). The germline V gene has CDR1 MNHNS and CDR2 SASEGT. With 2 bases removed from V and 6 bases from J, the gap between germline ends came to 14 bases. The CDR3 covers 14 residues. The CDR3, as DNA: TGTGCCAGCAGTGAAAGGTTGGAGGTTACCGAGCAGTACTTC. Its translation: CASSERLEVTEQYF.

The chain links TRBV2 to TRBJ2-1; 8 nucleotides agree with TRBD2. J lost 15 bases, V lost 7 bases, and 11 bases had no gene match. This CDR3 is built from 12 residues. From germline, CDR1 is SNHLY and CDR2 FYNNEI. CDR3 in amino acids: CASIVAGIGGFF. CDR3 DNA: TGTGCCAGCATTGTAGCGGGAATAGGAGGGTTCTTC.

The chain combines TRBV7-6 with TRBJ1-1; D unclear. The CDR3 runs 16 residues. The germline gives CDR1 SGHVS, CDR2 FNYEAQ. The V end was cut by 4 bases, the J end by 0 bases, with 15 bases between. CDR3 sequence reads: CASSSRHSSVNTEAFF. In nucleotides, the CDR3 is TGTGCCAGCAGCTCACGTCACTCAAGCGTGAACACTGAAGCTTTCTTT. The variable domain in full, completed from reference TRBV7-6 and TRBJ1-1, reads GAGVSQSPRYKVTKRGQDVALRCDPISGHVSLYWYRQALGQGPEFLTYFNYEAQQDKSGLPNDRFSAERPEGSISTLTIQRTEQRDSAMYRCASSSRHSSVNTEAFFGQGTRLTVV.

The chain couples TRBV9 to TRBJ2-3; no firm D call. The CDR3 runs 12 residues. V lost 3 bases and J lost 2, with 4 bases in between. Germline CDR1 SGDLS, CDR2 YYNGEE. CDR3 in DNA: TGTGCCAGCAGCGGTCTCACAGATACGCAGTATTTT. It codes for CASSGLTDTQYF.

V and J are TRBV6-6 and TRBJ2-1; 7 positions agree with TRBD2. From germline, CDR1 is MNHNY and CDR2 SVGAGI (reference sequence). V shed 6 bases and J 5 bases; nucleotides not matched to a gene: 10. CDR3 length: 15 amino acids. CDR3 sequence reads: CASRTLAAANNEQFF. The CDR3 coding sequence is TGTGCCAGCAGAACTCTAGCGGCCGCGAACAATGAGCAGTTCTTC.

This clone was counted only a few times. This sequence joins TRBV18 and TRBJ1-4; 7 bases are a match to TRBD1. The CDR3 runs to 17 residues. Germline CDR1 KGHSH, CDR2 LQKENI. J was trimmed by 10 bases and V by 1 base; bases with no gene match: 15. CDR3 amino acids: CASSPQDRDGGDGKLFF. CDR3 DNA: TGTGCCAGCTCACCACAAGACAGGGATGGTGGGGACGGAAAACTGTTTTTT.

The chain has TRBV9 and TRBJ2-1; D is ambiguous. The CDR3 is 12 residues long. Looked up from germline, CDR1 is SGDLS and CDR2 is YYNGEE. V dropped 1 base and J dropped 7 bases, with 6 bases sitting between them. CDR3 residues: CASSVTTNEQFF. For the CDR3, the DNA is TGTGCCAGCAGCGTAACTACGAATGAGCAGTTCTTC.

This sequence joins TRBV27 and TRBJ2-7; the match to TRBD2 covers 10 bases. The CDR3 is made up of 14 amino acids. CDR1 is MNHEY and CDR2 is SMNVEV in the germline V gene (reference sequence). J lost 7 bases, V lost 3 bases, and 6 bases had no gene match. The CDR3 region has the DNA TGTGCCAGCAGTTTTCGACTAGCGGGCCGGGAGCAGTACTTC. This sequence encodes CASSFRLAGREQYF.

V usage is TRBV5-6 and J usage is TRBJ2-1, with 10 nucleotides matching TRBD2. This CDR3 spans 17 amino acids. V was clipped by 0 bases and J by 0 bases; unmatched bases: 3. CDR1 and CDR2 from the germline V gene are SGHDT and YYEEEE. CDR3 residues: CASSLVASGSSYNEQFF. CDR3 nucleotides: TGTGCCAGCAGCTTGGTGGCTAGCGGGAGCTCCTACAATGAGCAGTTCTTC. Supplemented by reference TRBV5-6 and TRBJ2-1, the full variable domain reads DAGVTQSPTHLIKTRGQQVTLRCSPKSGHDTVSWYQQALGQGPQFIFQYYEEEERQRGNFPDRFSGHQFPNYSSELNVNALLLGDSALYLCASSLVASGSSYNEQFFGPGTRLTVL.

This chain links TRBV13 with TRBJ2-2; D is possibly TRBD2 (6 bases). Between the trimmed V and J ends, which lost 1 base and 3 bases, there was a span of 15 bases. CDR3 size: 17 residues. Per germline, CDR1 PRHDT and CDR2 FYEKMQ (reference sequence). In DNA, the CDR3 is TGTGCCAGCAGCTTAGTCATAGCGCGGGACTACACCGGGGAGCTGTTTTTT. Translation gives CASSLVIARDYTGELFF.